What follows is one T cell receptor (beta chain) and its context. These data come from a study of identical twins' blood T cells. The CDR3 spans 14 residues. V dropped 6 bases and J dropped 3; count of bases not matched to a gene: 5. Germline-derived CDR1 and CDR2 are MNHNS and SASEGT. TCRdb used MiXCR to reprocess the 5' RACE reads, holding one entry per CDR3 protein. The table lists a few hundred thousand distinct CDR3 sequences, over 25% of them singletons. The sequenced sample was PBMCs. The source of this sequence is a woman aged 18-55 years in good health. This chain uses TRBV6-1 with TRBJ1-1; 9 bases fit TRBD1. CDR3 coding DNA: TGTGCCAGCAGAGGGACAGGGATGTACACTGAAGCTTTCTTT. It translates to CASRGTGMYTEAFF.